This TCR beta chain derives from a study of PD-1 blockade in classical Hodgkin lymphoma. Described time point: cycle 4 day 1 (C4D1), after six to seven weeks of nivolumab. Each patient experienced a relapse that followed autologous stem cell transplantation, and brentuximab vedotin exposure varied. Remarks on this clone: Its antigen remains unidentified.

The table came from immunoSEQ multiplex PCR; TCRdb's copy has only in-frame clones and leaves some out. The top ten clones hold roughly 8.1% of a sample with tens of thousands of clones, about 85% of them seen once. Trimming removed 6 bases from V and 0 bases from J, with 12 bases in between. Per germline, CDR1 SGHRS and CDR2 YFSETQ. The CDR3 spans 15 residues. General study results and limits: Whoever responded completely had baseline diversity much like that seen in newly diagnosed patients. TCR diversity at baseline was reported to be reduced in newly diagnosed patients relative to healthy donors. Initiation of nivolumab under 1 year after ASCT led to exclusion of patients. TCR diversity in CD4+, not CD8+, cells rose significantly by C4D1.

The starting material was peripheral blood mononuclear cells (PBMCs), obtained before the fourth cycle of nivolumab. The rearrangement uses TRBV5-1 and TRBJ2-2; a possible D gene is TRBD1 (5 bases). The TCR comes from a human donor with classical Hodgkin lymphoma. The CDR3 coding sequence is TGCGCCAGCACCCGTGACAGATCGAACACCGGGGAGCTGTTTTTT. Translation gives CASTRDRSNTGELFF.